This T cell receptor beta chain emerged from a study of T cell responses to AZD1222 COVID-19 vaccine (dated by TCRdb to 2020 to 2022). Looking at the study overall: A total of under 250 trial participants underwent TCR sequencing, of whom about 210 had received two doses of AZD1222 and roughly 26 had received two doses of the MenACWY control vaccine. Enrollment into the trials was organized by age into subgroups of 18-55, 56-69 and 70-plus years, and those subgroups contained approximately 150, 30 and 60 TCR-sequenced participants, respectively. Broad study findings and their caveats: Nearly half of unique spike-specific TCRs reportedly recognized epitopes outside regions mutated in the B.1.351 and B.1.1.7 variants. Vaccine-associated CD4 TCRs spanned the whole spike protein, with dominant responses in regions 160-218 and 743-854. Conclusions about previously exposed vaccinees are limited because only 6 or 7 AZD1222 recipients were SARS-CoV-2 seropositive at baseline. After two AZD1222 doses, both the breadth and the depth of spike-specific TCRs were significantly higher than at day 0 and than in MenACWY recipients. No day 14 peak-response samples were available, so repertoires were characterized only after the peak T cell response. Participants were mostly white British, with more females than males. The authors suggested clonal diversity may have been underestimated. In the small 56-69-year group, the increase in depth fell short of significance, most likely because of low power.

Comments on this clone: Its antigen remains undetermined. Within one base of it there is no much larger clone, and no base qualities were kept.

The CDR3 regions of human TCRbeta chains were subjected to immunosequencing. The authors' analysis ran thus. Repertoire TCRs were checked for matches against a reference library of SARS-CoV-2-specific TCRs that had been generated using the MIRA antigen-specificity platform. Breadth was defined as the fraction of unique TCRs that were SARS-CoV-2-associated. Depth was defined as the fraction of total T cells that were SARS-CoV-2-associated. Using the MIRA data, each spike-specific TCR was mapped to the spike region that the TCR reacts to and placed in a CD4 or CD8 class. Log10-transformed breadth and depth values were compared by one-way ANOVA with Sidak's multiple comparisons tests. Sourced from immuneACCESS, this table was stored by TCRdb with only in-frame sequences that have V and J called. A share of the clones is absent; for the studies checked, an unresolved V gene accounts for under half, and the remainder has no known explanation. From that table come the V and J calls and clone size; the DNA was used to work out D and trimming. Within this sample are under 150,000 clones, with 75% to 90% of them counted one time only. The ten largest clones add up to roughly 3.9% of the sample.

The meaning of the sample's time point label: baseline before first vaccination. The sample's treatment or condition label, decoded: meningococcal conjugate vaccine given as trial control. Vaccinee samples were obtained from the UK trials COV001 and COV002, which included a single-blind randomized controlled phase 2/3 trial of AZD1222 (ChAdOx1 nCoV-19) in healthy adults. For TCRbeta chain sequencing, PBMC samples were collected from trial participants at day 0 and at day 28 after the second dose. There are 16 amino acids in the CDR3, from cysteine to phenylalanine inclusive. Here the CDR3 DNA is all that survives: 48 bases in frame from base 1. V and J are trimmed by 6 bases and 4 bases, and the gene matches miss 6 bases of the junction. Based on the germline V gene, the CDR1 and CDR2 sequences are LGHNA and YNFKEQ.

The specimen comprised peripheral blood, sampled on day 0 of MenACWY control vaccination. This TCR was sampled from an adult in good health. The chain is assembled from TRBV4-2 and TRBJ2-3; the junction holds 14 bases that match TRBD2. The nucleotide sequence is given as TGTGCCAGCAGAAGACTAGCGGGGGGGCCTCCAGATACGCAGTATTTT. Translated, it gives CASRRLAGGPPDTQYF.